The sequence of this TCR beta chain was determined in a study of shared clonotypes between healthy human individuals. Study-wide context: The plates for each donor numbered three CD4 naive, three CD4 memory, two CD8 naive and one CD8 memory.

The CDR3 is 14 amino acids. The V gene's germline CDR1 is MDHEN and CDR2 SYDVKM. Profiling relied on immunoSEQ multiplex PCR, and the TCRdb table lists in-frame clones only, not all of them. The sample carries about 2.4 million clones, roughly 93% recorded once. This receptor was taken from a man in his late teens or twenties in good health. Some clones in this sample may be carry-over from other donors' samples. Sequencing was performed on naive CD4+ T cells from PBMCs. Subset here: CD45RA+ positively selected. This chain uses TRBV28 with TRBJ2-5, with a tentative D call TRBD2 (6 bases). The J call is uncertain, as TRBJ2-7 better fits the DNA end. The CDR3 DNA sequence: TGTGCCAGCAGTTTACTCGGGGGTTCCTACGAGCAGTACTTC. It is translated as CASSLLGGSYEQYF.